A single sample is the source of the 4 T cell receptor beta chains below, sequenced in a study of shared clonotypes between healthy human individuals. The repertoire was sequenced with immunoSEQ multiplex PCR; TCRdb's copy has only in-frame clones and lacks some. The sample yields approximately 330,000 clones, about 73% seen once. Material for sequencing was memory CD4+ T cells sorted from blood. As for subset: CD45RA-negative fraction. The receptors were gathered from a man aged 30 to 45 in good health.

This clone was recorded once. The V call is TRBV6-8, the J call TRBJ2-1; a possible D gene is TRBD2 (6 bases). V was trimmed by 2 bases and J by 2 bases, leaving 13 bases between them. The CDR3 extends over 16 amino acids. Germline V gives CDR1 MNHGY, CDR2 SAAAGT. In DNA, the CDR3 is TGTGCCAGCAGTTACCCCCACCTAGCGCCCTACAATGAGCAGTTCTTC. Residues: CASSYPHLAPYNEQFF.

On this clone itself: This may come from a read error, since a much larger clone is one base off. The gene calls are TRBV27 and TRBJ2-7; weak D call: TRBD1 (5 bases). The CDR3 spans 15 residues. Looked up from germline, CDR1 is MNHEY and CDR2 is SMNVEV (reference sequence). CDR3 in amino acids: CACSLKGLGTYEQYF. CDR3 DNA: TGTGCCTGCAGTTTAAAGGGGCTGGGAACCTACGAGCAGTACTTC.

The rearrangement uses TRBV15 and TRBJ2-2; D gene unclear. CDR3 size: 14 residues. Looked up from germline, CDR1 is LNHNV and CDR2 is YYDKDF (reference sequence). V was pared by 0 bases and J by 5 bases, with 7 bases between. The CDR3 bases are TGTGCCACCAGCAGAGATTTCCGAACCGGGGAGCTGTTTTTT. It specifies CATSRDFRTGELFF.

The rearrangement uses TRBV7-9 and TRBJ2-5, with TRBD1 matching 9 bases. The CDR3 covers 15 residues. Germline CDR1 is SEHNR and CDR2 is FQNEAQ (reference sequence). J was trimmed by 0 bases and V by 1 base; bases with no gene match: 0. DNA of the CDR3: TGTGCCAGCAGCTTAGGGGACAGGGACCAAGAGACCCAGTACTTC. The encoded protein is CASSLGDRDQETQYF.